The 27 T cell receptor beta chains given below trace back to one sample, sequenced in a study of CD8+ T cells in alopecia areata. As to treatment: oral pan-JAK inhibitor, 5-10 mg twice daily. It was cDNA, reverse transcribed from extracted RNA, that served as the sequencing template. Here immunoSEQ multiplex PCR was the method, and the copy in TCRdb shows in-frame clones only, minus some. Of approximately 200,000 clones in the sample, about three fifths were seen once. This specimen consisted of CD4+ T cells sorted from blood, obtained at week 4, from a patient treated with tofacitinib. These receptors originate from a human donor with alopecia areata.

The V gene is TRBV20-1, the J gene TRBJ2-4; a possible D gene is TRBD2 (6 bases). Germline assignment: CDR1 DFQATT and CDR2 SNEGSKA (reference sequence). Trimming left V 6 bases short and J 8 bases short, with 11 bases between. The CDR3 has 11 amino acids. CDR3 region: CSAFGGDIQYF. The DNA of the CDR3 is TGCAGTGCATTCGGCGGGGACATTCAGTACTTC.

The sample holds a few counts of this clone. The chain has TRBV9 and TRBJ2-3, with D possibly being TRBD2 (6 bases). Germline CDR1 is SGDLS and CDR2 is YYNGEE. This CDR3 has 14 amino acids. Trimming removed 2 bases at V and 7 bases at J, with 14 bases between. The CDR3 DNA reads TGTGCCAGCAGCGTTTCTGGAGGGGCGAATACGCAGTATTTT. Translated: CASSVSGGANTQYF.

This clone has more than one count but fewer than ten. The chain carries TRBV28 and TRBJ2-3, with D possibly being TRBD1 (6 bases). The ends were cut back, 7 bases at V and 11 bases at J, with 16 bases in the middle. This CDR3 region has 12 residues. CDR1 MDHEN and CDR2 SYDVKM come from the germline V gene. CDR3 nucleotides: TGTGCCAGCACCATTGAGGGGGTGGGGCAGTATTTT. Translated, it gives CASTIEGVGQYF.

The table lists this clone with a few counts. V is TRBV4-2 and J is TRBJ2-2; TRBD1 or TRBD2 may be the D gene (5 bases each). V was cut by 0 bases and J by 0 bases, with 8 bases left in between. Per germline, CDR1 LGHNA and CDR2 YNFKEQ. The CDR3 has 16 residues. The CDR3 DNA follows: TGTGCCAGCAGCCAAGATGAGGGACCGAACACCGGGGAGCTGTTTTTT. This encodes CASSQDEGPNTGELFF.

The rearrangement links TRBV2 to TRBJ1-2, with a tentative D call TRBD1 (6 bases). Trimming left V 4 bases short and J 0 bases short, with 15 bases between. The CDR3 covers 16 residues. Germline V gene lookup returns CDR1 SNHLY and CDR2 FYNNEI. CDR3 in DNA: TGTGCCAGCAGTGCGACCTCAGGGGAGGCTAACTATGGCTACACCTTC. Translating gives CASSATSGEANYGYTF. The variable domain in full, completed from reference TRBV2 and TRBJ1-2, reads EPEVTQTPSHQVTQMGQEVILRCVPISNHLYFYWYRQILGQKVEFLVSFYNNEISEKSEIFDDQFSVERPDGSNFTLKIRSTKLEDSAMYFCASSATSGEANYGYTFGSGTRLTVV.

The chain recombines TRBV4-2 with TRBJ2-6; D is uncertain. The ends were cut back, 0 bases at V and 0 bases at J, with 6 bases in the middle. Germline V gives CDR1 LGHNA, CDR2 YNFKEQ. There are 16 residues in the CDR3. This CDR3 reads CASSQDRVSGANVLTF. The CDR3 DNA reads TGTGCCAGCAGCCAAGATAGGGTCTCTGGGGCCAACGTCCTGACTTTC.

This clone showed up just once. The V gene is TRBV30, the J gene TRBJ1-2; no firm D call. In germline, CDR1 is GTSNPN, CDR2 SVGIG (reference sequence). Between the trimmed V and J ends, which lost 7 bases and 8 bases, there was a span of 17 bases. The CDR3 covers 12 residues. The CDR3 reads CASIAGLGGYTF. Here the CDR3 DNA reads TGTGCCTCCATCGCGGGTTTGGGGGGCTACACCTTC. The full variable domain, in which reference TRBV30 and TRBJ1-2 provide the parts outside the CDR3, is SQTIHQWPATLVQPVGSPLSLECTVEGTSNPNLYWYRQAAGRGLQLLFYSVGIGQISSEVPQNLSASRPQDRQFILSSKKLLLSDSGFYLCASIAGLGGYTFGSGTRLTVV.

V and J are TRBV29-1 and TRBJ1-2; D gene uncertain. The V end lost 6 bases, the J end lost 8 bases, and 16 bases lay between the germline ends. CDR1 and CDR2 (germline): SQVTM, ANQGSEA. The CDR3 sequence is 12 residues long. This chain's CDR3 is CSVAPLTFGYTF. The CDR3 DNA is TGCAGCGTAGCACCCTTGACTTTCGGCTACACCTTC.

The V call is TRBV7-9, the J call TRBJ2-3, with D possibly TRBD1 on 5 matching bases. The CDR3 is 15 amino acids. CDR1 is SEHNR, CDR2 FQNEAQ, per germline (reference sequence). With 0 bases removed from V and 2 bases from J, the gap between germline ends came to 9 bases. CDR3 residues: CASSLAGRATDTQYF. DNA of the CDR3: TGTGCCAGCAGCTTAGCGGGCAGGGCCACAGATACGCAGTATTTT.

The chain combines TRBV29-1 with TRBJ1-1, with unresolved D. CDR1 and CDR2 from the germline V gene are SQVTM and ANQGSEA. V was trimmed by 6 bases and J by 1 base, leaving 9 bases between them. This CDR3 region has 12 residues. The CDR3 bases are TGCAGCGTCCAAGGATGGAACACTGAAGCTTTCTTT. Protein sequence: CSVQGWNTEAFF. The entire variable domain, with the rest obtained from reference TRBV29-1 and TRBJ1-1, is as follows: SAVISQKPSRDICQRGTSLTIQCQVDSQVTMMFWYRQQPGQSLTLIATANQGSEATYESGFVIDKFPISRPNLTFSTLTVSNMSPEDSSIYLCSVQGWNTEAFFGQGTRLTVV.

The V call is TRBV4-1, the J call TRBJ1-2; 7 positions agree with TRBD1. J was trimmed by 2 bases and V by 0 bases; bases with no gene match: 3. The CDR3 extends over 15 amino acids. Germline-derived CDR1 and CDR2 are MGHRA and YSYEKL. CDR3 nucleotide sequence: TGCGCCAGCAGCCAAGACCAGGACAGGAACTATGGCTACACCTTC. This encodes CASSQDQDRNYGYTF.

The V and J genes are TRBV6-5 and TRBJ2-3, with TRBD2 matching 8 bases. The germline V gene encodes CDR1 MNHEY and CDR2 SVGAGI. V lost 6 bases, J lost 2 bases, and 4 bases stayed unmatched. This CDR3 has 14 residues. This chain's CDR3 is CASSRGGITDTQYF. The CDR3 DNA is TGTGCCAGCAGCCGGGGGGGCATCACAGATACGCAGTATTTT.

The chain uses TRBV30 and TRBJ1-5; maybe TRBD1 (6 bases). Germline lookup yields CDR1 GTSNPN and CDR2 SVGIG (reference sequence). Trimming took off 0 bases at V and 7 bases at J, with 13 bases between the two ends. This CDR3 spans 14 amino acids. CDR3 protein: CAWSVLGGGQPQHF. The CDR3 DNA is TGTGCCTGGAGTGTACTAGGAGGGGGGCAGCCCCAGCATTTT.

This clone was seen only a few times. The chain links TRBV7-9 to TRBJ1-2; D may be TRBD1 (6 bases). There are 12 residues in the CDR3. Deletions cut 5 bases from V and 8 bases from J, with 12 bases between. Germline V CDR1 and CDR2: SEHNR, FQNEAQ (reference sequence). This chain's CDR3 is CASSNTGKGYTF. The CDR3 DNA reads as TGTGCCAGCAGCAACACAGGGAAAGGCTACACCTTC.

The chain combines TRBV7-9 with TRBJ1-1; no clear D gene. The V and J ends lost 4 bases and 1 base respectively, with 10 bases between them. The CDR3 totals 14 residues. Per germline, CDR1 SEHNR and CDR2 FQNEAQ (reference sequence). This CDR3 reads CASSSSWGNTEAFF. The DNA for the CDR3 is TGTGCCAGCAGCTCAAGTTGGGGGAACACTGAAGCTTTCTTT.

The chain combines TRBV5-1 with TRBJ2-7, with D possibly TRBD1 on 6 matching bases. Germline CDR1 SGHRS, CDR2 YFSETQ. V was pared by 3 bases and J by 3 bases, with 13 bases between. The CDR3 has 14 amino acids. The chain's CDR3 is CASSSSTGRYEQYF. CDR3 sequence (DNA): TGCGCCAGCAGCTCCTCGACAGGCCGCTACGAGCAGTACTTC.

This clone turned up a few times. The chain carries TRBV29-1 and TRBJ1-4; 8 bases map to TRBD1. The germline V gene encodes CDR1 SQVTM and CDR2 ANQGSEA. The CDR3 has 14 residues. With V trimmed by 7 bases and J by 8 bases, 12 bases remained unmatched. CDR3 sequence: CSASRQGSLEKLFF. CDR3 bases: TGCAGCGCGTCTCGACAGGGGAGTTTGGAAAAACTGTTTTTT. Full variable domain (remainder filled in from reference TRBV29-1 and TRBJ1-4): SAVISQKPSRDICQRGTSLTIQCQVDSQVTMMFWYRQQPGQSLTLIATANQGSEATYESGFVIDKFPISRPNLTFSTLTVSNMSPEDSSIYLCSASRQGSLEKLFFGSGTQLSVL.

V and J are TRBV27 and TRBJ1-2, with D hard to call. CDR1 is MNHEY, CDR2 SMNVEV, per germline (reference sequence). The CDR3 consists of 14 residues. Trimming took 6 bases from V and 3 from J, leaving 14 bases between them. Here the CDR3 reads CASRQSNGDYGYTF. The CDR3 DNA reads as TGTGCCAGCAGGCAGTCGAATGGGGACTATGGCTACACCTTC.

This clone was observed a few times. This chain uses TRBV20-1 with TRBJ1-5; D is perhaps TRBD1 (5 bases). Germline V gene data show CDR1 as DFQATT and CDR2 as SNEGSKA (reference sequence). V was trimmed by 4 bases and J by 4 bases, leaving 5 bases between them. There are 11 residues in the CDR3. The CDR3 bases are TGCAGTGCTAAGGGGAATCAGCCCCAGCATTTT. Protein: CSAKGNQPQHF.

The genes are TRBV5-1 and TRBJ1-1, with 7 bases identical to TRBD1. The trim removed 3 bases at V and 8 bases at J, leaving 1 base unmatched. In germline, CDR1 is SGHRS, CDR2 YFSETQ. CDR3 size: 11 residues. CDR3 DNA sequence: TGCGCCAGCAGCTCGGGACAGGAAGCTTTCTTT. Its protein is CASSSGQEAFF.

This CDR3 is CASTQTAMSYEQYF. DNA of the CDR3: TGTGCCAGCACTCAGACCGCCATGTCCTACGAGCAGTACTTC. This chain uses TRBV6-1 with TRBJ2-7; no firm D call. Germline CDR1 and CDR2: MNHNS and SASEGT. The V and J ends lost 7 bases and 1 base respectively, with 14 bases between them. There are 14 residues in the CDR3.

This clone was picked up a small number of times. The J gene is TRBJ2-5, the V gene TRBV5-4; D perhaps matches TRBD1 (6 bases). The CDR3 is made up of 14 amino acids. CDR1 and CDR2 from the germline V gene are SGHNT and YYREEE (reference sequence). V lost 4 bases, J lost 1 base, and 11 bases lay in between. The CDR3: CASSATGTQETQYF. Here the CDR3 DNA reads TGTGCCAGCAGCGCTACAGGGACCCAAGAGACCCAGTACTTC.

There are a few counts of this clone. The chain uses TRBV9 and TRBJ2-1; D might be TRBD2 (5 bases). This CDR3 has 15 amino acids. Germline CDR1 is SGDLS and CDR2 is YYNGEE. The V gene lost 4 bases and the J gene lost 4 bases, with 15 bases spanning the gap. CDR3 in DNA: TGTGCCAGCAGCCCCGGACCGGGGAATTACAATGAGCAGTTCTTC. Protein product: CASSPGPGNYNEQFF.

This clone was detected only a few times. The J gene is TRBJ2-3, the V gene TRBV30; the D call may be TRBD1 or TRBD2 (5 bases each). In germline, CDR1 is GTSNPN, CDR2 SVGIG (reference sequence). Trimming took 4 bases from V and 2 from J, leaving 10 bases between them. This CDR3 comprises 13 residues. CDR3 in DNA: TGTGCCTGGACTGGGGACCCCACAGATACGCAGTATTTT. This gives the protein CAWTGDPTDTQYF.

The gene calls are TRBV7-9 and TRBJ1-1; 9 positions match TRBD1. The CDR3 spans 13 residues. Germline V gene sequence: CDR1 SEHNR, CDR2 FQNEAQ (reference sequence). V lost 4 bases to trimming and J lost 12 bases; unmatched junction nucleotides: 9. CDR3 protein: CASSSSGTGTTFF. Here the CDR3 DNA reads TGTGCCAGCAGCTCCTCCGGGACAGGGACGACTTTCTTT.

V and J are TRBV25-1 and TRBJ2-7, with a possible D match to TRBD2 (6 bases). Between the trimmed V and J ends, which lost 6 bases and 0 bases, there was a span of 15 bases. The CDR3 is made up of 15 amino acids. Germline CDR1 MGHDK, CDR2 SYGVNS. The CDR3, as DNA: TGTGCCAGCAGGGAGTGGGGGGACCACTCCTACGAGCAGTACTTC. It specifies CASREWGDHSYEQYF.

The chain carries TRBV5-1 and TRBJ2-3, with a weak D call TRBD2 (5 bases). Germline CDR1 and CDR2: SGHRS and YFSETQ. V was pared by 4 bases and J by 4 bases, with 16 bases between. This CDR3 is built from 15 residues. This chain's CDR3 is CASSPVLGGADTQYF. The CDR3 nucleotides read TGCGCCAGCAGCCCCGTACTAGGAGGCGCAGATACGCAGTATTTT.